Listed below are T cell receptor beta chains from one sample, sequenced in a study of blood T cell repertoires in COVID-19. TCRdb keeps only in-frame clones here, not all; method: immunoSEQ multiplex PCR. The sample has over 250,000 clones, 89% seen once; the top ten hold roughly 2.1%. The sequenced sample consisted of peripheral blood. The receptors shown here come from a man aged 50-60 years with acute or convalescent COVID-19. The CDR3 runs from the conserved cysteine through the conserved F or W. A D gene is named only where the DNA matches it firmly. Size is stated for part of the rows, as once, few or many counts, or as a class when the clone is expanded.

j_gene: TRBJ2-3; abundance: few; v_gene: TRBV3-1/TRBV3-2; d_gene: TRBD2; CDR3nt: TGTGCCAGCAGCCCCAGATTACTAGCGGGGGAGACTGCTAGCACAGATACGCAGTATTTT; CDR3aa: CASSPRLLAGETASTDTQYF
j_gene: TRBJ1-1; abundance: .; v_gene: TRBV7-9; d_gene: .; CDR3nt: TGTGCCAGCAGCTTAGAGGGCGGGAGGGATGCTTTCTTT; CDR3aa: CASSLEGGRDAFF
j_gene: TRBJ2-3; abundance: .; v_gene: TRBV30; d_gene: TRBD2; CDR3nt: TGTGCCTGGAGTGTACGGGCTAGCGGGGGGACTACGCAGTATTTT; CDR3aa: CAWSVRASGGTTQYF
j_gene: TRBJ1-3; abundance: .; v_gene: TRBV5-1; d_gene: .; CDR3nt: TGCGCCAGCAGCTTGTGGCCTAGCGGGACTGGAAACACCATATATTTT; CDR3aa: CASSLWPSGTGNTIYF
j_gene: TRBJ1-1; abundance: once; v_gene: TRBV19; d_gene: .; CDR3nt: TGTGCCAGTAGTTTAGGGGCAGGGGACCTGGACACTGAAGCTTTCTTT; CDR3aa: CASSLGAGDLDTEAFF
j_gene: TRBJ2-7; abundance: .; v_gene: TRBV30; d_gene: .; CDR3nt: TGTGCCTGGAGTGGGGGGGGCCGATGGTACGAGCAGTACTTC; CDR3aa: CAWSGGGRWYEQYF
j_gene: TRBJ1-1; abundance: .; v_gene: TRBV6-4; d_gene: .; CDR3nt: TGTGCCAGCGCCCCGGGAGGGGCTGGGACGGGTGAAGCTTTCTTT; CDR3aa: CASAPGGAGTGEAFF
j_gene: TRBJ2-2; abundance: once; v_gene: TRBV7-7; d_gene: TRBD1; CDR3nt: TGTGCTAGCGGGGACAGGGGCACCGGGGAGCTGTTTTTT; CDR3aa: CASGDRGTGELFF
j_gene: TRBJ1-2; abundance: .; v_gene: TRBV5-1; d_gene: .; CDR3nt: TGCGCCAGCAGCTTGGGCCAGGGTCGTGGCTACACCTTC; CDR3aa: CASSLGQGRGYTF
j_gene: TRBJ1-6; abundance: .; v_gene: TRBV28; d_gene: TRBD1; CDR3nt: TGTGCCAGCAGAGCTGCCGGGACAGTTTATTCACCCCTCCACTTT; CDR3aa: CASRAAGTVYSPLHF
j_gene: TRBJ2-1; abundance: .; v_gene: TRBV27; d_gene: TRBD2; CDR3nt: TGTGCCAGCAGTTCGCCCTCGGGGCGGGGGAGTTCCTACGGATACAATGAGCAGTTCTTC; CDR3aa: CASSSPSGRGSSYGYNEQFF
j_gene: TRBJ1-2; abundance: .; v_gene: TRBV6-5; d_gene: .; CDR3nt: TGTGCCAGCAGCCTTGGGAGTGCGGGAGGCTACACCTTC; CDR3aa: CASSLGSAGGYTF
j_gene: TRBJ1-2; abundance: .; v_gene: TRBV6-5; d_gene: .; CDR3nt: TGTGCCAGCAGTTCAATACAGAGAAACTATGGCTACACCTTC; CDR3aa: CASSSIQRNYGYTF
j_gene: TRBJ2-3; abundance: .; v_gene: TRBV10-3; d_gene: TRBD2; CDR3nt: TGTGCCATCAGTGAGTCAGGACTAGCGGGGGCTACAGATACGCAGTATTTT; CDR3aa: CAISESGLAGATDTQYF
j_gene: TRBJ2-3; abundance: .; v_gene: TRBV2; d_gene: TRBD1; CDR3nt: TGTGCCAGCAGTGAAGCGGGCAGGGGGACAGATACGCAGTATTTT; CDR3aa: CASSEAGRGTDTQYF
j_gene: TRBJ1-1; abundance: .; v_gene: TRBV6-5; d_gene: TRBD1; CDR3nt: TGTGCCAGCAGTTCGACAGGGGCGAACACTGAAGCTTTCTTT; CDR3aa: CASSSTGANTEAFF
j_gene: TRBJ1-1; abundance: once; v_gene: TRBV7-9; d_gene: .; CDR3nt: TGTGCCAGCAGCTCCTCGGGGGGGCAGCGGGTTCTCTTT; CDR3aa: CASSSSGGQRVLF
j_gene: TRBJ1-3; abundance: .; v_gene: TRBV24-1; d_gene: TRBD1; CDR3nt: TGTGCCACCAGTGATCGGACAGGGGAGGGTGGAAACACCATATATTTT; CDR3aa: CATSDRTGEGGNTIYF
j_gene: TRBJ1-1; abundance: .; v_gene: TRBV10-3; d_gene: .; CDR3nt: TGTGCCATCAGTGAGTCTCCGGACAGGAACACTGAAGCTTTCTTT; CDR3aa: CAISESPDRNTEAFF
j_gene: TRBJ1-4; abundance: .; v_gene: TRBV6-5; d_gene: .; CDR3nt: TGTGCCAGCAGTTACTCGATTGGAACAGGGAATGAAAAACTGTTTTTT; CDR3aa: CASSYSIGTGNEKLFF
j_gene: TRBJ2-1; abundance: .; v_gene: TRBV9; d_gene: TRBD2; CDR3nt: TGTGCCAGCAGCTCACCCATCGGGGGGGGCTCCTACAATGAGCAGTTCTTC; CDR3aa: CASSSPIGGGSYNEQFF
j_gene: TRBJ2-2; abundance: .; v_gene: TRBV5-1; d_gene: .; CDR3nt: TGCGCCAGCAGCCAAAGTGGGGGCTCCGGGGAGCTGTTTTTT; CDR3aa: CASSQSGGSGELFF
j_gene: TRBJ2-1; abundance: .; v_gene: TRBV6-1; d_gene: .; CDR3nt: TGTGCCAGCAGTGACGGGTACGGTGAGCAGTTCTTC; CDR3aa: CASSDGYGEQFF
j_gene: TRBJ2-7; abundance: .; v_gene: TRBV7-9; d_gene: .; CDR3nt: TGTGCCAGCTCCCTCGGGATGGCCTACGAGCAGTACTTC; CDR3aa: CASSLGMAYEQYF
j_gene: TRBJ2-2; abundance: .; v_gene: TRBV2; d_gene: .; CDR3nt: TGTGCCACCAAGAGACAGGCCACCGGGGAGCTGTTTTTT; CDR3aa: CATKRQATGELFF
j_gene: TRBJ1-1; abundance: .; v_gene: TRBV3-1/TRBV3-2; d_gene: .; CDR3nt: TGTGCCAGCACGCGGGGGGGAAGCATCGAAGCTTTCTTT; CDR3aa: CASTRGGSIEAFF
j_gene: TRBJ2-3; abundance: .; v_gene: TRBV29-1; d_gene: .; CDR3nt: TGCAGCGTTGATGCGGATACGCAGTATTTT; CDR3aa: CSVDADTQYF
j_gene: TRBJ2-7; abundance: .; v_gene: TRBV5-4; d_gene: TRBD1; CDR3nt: TGTGCCAGCAGCTTGGCTGGGGACAGGCCCTCCTACGAGCAGTACTTC; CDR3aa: CASSLAGDRPSYEQYF
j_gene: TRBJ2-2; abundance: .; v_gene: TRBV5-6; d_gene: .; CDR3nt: TGTGCCAGCAGCTTGCAGGGAAACGGGGAGCTGTTTTTT; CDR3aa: CASSLQGNGELFF
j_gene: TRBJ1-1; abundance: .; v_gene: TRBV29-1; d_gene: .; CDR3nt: TGCAGCGTTGAGGGGAGGAACACTGAAGCTTTCTTT; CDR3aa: CSVEGRNTEAFF
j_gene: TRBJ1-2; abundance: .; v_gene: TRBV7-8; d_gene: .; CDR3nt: TGTGCCAGCAGCTTAGGACAGGAAGGATTTGGCTACACCTTC; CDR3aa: CASSLGQEGFGYTF
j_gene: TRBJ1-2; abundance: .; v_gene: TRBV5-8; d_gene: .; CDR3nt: TGTGCCAGCAGCTTGAATGAAAGGGCAGGGGCGACCTATGGCTACACCTTC; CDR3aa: CASSLNERAGATYGYTF
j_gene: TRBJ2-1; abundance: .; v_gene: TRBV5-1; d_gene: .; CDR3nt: TGCGCCAGCAGCTTGGCCACCGAGGGGGTAACCCGTGAGCAGTTCTTC; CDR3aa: CASSLATEGVTREQFF
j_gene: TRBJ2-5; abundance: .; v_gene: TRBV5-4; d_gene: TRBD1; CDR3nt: TGTGCCAGCAGCTTGACAGGACAGGGGACTACCCAAGAGACCCAGTACTTC; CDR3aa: CASSLTGQGTTQETQYF
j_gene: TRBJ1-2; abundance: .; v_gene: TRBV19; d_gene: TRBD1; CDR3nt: TGTGCCAGTAGTACCCGACAGGGGAACTATGGCTACACCTTC; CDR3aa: CASSTRQGNYGYTF
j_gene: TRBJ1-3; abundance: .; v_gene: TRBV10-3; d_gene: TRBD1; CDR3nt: TGTGCCATCAGCGGACAGGGTTCCTCTGGAAACACCATATATTTT; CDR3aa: CAISGQGSSGNTIYF
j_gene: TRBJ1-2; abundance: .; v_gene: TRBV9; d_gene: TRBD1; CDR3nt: TGTGCCAGCAGCAAAAGGGGGACAGGGGGCGATGGCTACACCTTC; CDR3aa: CASSKRGTGGDGYTF
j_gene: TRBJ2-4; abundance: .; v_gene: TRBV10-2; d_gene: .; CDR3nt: TGCGCCAGCAGTGTTGTGGGGGGGCAAAACATTCAGTACTTC; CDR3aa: CASSVVGGQNIQYF
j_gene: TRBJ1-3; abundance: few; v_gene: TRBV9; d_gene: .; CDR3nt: TGTGCCAGCAGCGTAGACCAGGTGAAAGCTGGAAACACCATATATTTT; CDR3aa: CASSVDQVKAGNTIYF
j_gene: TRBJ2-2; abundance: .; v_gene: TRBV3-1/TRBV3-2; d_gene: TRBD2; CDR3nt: TGTGCCAGCAGCCAAATTAGACTAGCCCGGACCGGGGAGCTGTTTTTT; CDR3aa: CASSQIRLARTGELFF
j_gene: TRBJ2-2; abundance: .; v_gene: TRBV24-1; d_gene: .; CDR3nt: TGTGCCACCAGGAGTGAAACCGGGGAGCTGTTTTTT; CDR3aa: CATRSETGELFF
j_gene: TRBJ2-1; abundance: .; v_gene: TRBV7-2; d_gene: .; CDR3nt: TGTGCCAGCAGCTTAGCGCGGGACGCTTCCTACAATGAGCAGTTCTTC; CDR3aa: CASSLARDASYNEQFF
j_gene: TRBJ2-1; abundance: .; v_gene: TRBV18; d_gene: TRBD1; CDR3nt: TGTGCCAGCTCATCGCGACAGGGCCTATCCTACAATGAGCAGTTCTTC; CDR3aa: CASSSRQGLSYNEQFF
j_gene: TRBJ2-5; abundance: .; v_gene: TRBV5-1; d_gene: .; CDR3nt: TGCGCCAGCAGCTTGGGGAACCGGGAAGAGACCCAGTACTTC; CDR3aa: CASSLGNREETQYF
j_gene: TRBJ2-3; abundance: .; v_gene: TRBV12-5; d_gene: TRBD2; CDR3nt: TGTGCTAGTGAGCTCGGGAATCTAGCGGGGGGAGATACGCAGTATTTT; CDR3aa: CASELGNLAGGDTQYF
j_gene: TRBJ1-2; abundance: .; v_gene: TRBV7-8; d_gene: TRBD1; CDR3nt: TGTGCCAGCAGCCGGACAGGGCGCTATGGCTACACCTTC; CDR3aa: CASSRTGRYGYTF
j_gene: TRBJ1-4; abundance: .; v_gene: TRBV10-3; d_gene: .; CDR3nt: TGTGCCATCAGTGAGGGAAAGGGGTTTGAAAAACTGTTTTTT; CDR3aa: CAISEGKGFEKLFF
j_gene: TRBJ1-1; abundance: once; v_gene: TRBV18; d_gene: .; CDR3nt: TGTGCCAGCTCACCGGGGCAGGACACTGAAGCTTTCTTT; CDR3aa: CASSPGQDTEAFF